This entry lists 30 T cell receptor beta chains sequenced from one sample in a study of shared clonotypes between healthy human individuals. TCRdb keeps only in-frame clones here, not all; method: immunoSEQ multiplex PCR. The sample holds 2 million to 2.5 million clones, more than 90% seen once. The sample taken for sequencing was naive CD4+ T cells sorted from blood. Specified subset: CD45RA+ positively selected. These receptors came from a man aged 18 to 35 in good health.

The chain has TRBV5-4 and TRBJ2-5; no clear D. The germline V and J ends were trimmed by 0 bases and 4 bases, with 7 bases remaining between them. This CDR3 has 13 amino acids. Germline V CDR1 and CDR2: SGHNT, YYREEE (reference sequence). The CDR3 DNA follows: TGTGCCAGCAGCTTGGGTGGGATAGAGACCCAGTACTTC. It yields the protein CASSLGGIETQYF.

This clone was counted once. This chain connects TRBV27 to TRBJ2-1; no definite D call. The CDR3 consists of 12 residues. From germline, CDR1 is MNHEY and CDR2 SMNVEV (reference sequence). V lost 6 bases and J 8 bases, leaving 11 bases between the germline ends. CDR3 nucleotide sequence: TGTGCCAGCAGGATTCTAGGTTATGAGCAGTTCTTC. It codes for CASRILGYEQFF.

J is TRBJ1-6 and V is TRBV10-1, with 10 bases lining up with TRBD1. This CDR3 is 21 amino acids long. Trimming cost V 6 bases and J 0 bases; bases outside gene matches: 17. Germline loops: CDR1 WNHNN, CDR2 SYGVQD (reference sequence). The CDR3 nucleotides are TGCGCCAGCAGCGATCCGACCCGGGACAGGGGTTTTAGCTCCTATAATTCACCCCTCCACTTT. As protein: CASSDPTRDRGFSSYNSPLHF.

This clone was observed a single time. A much larger clone lies a single base off, so this may be a read error. The same CDR3 arises from other DNA sequences in this sample as well. This chain connects TRBV7-9 to TRBJ2-7, with D unclear. V was shortened by 5 bases and J by 0 bases, with 2 bases between the two germline ends. From germline, CDR1 is SEHNR and CDR2 FQNEAQ (reference sequence). CDR3 length equals 11 residues. CDR3 in DNA: TGTGCCAGCAGCCGCTCCTACGAGCAGTACTTC. Translation: CASSRSYEQYF.

This clone was detected once. The chain links TRBV11-2 to TRBJ2-5, with D tentatively TRBD2 (6 bases). Germline loops: CDR1 SGHAT, CDR2 FQNNGV. Trimming took 5 bases from V and 5 from J, leaving 12 bases between them. The CDR3 consists of 13 residues. The CDR3 DNA is TGTGCCAGCAGCCTACCGGGAGTCGAGACCCAGTACTTC. Translation gives CASSLPGVETQYF.

V is TRBV7-9 and J is TRBJ2-5; D gene ambiguous. The V gene lost 5 bases and the J gene lost 1 base, with 8 bases spanning the gap. The CDR3 runs to 13 residues. Germline-derived CDR1 and CDR2 are SEHNR and FQNEAQ (reference sequence). DNA of the CDR3: TGTGCCAGCAGCCCCGAGGCCCAAGAGACCCAGTACTTC. It encodes CASSPEAQETQYF.

Comments on this clone: The same CDR3 also results from other DNA sequences found in this sample. The chain uses TRBV28 and TRBJ1-4; possible D gene TRBD1, 5 bases. Trimming stripped 5 bases from V and 0 bases from J, with 7 bases between. This CDR3 spans 14 amino acids. Germline lookup yields CDR1 MDHEN and CDR2 SYDVKM. CDR3 in DNA: TGTGCCAGCAGTGAGGGGACAACTAATGAAAAACTGTTTTTT. Its translation: CASSEGTTNEKLFF.

V gene TRBV6-5 combines with J gene TRBJ2-1; perhaps TRBD1 as D (6 bases). The CDR3 spans 15 residues. V was shortened by 6 bases and J by 7 bases, with 19 bases between the two germline ends. Germline CDR1 is MNHEY and CDR2 is SVGAGI. CDR3 nucleotides: TGTGCCAGCAGCACGGTCGGGGTAGGGGGAAATGAGCAGTTCTTC. Amino acid sequence: CASSTVGVGGNEQFF.

This rearrangement joins TRBV5-8 to TRBJ2-3; D could derive from TRBD1 or TRBD2 (5 bases each). This CDR3 spans 14 amino acids. Germline loops: CDR1 SGHTS, CDR2 YDEGEE. Trimming shortened V by 3 bases and J by 6 bases, and 14 bases separated the two germline ends. The CDR3 sequence is CASSWGPRWDTQYF. CDR3 DNA sequence: TGTGCCAGCAGCTGGGGACCGCGCTGGGATACGCAGTATTTT. Combining the CDR3 with reference TRBV5-8 and TRBJ2-3 gives the whole variable domain EAGVTQSPTHLIKTRGQQATLRCSPISGHTSVYWYQQALGLGLQFLLWYDEGEERNRGNFPPRFSGRQFPNYSSELNVNALELEDSALYLCASSWGPRWDTQYFGPGTRLTVL.

The rearrangement joins TRBV9 to TRBJ2-5, with D possibly being TRBD1 or TRBD2 (6 bases each). Trimming took off 0 bases at V and 3 bases at J, with 9 bases between the two ends. The V gene's germline CDR1 is SGDLS and CDR2 YYNGEE. The CDR3 consists of 14 residues. CDR3: CASSVEGGKETQYF. CDR3 nucleotide sequence: TGTGCCAGCAGCGTAGAAGGGGGGAAAGAGACCCAGTACTTC.

The V gene is TRBV5-1, the J gene TRBJ2-3, with 8 bases aligning to TRBD2. The CDR3 sequence is 16 residues long. The J segment lost 4 bases and the V segment lost 4 bases, leaving 11 bases of the junction unmatched. Germline loops: CDR1 SGHRS, CDR2 YFSETQ. CDR3 in amino acids: CASSPQGGGTSDTQYF. The CDR3, as DNA: TGCGCCAGCAGCCCCCAAGGCGGGGGGACGTCAGATACGCAGTATTTT.

The V gene is TRBV30, the J gene TRBJ1-1; 7 bases fit TRBD1. This CDR3 has 18 amino acids. V dropped 0 bases and J dropped 0; count of bases not matched to a gene: 13. Germline CDR1 GTSNPN, CDR2 SVGIG (reference sequence). CDR3 sequence reads: CAWSVLRQGGSLNTEAFF. DNA of the CDR3: TGTGCCTGGAGTGTACTCCGCCAGGGGGGAAGCTTGAACACTGAAGCTTTCTTT.

The V gene is TRBV7-9, the J gene TRBJ2-5; 7 bases align to TRBD1. The CDR3 loop spans 14 amino acids. The junction had 7 bases not matched to a gene; V was cut back by 5 bases and J by 4 bases. CDR1 is SEHNR and CDR2 is FQNEAQ in the germline V gene (reference sequence). The CDR3, as DNA: TGTGCCAGCAGCCGAGGGGGCGCGGGAGAGACCCAGTACTTC. It encodes CASSRGGAGETQYF.

The gene calls are TRBV19 and TRBJ2-4; the D gene is possibly TRBD2 (6 bases). V was trimmed by 3 bases and J by 13 bases, leaving 19 bases between them. Per the germline V gene, CDR1 is LNHDA and CDR2 is SQIVND (reference sequence). The CDR3 spans 14 residues. The CDR3 region has the DNA TGTGCCAGTAGTATTGGTTGGCGGGGAGAGCTCCAGTACTTC. As protein: CASSIGWRGELQYF.

V is TRBV4-1 and J is TRBJ2-1, with D possibly TRBD2 on 6 matching bases. This CDR3 has 16 residues. The V end lost 4 bases, the J end lost 8 bases, and 21 bases lay between the germline ends. Germline CDR1 reads MGHRA; CDR2 reads YSYEKL. CDR3 DNA sequence: TGCGCCAGCAGCCGCCTAACTGACACTTGGAGGGATGAGCAGTTCTTC. Translating it yields CASSRLTDTWRDEQFF.

V usage is TRBV5-1 and J usage is TRBJ2-1; 9 bases match TRBD2. Trimming cost V 2 bases and J 0 bases; bases outside gene matches: 6. Germline V gives CDR1 SGHRS, CDR2 YFSETQ. The CDR3 has 17 amino acids. CDR3 DNA: TGCGCCAGCAGCTTAACCTCAGCGGGGGGCTCCTACAATGAGCAGTTCTTC. Translated: CASSLTSAGGSYNEQFF.

Concerning this clone: Other DNA sequences from this sample encode an identical CDR3 as well. This sequence joins TRBV5-1 and TRBJ2-3; D gene uncertain. The CDR3 is 14 amino acids. Germline V CDR1 and CDR2: SGHRS, YFSETQ. Trimming removed 0 bases at V and 0 bases at J, with 5 bases between. This chain's CDR3 is CASSLAESTDTQYF. CDR3 sequence (DNA): TGCGCCAGCAGCTTGGCCGAGAGCACAGATACGCAGTATTTT.

The gene calls are TRBV6-5 and TRBJ1-1; D unclear. Germline CDR1 and CDR2: MNHEY and SVGAGI. The CDR3 has 13 amino acids. The V end lost 7 bases, the J end lost 3 bases, and 12 bases lay between the germline ends. CDR3 nucleotide sequence: TGTGCCAGCACCAAGGGAGGGTACACTGAAGCTTTCTTT. Its translation is CASTKGGYTEAFF.

This chain joins TRBV6-1 and TRBJ1-2, with D tentatively TRBD1 (6 bases). Looked up from germline, CDR1 is MNHNS and CDR2 is SASEGT. The V end lost 0 bases, the J end lost 8 bases, and 31 bases lay between the germline ends. This CDR3 contains 20 residues. CDR3 DNA sequence: TGTGCCAGCAGTGAAGCGGGGGGACGCCCATCAAGAGGGGGAGTTTTAGGCTACACCTTC. This encodes CASSEAGGRPSRGGVLGYTF.

To note about this clone: Additional DNA sequences in this sample encode the identical CDR3. The chain combines TRBV5-1 with TRBJ2-2; D gene ambiguous. From germline, CDR1 is SGHRS and CDR2 YFSETQ. The CDR3 has 16 amino acids. Trimming pared 0 bases from V and 2 bases from J, leaving 11 bases between. The CDR3 sequence is CASSLAGLTNTGELFF. CDR3 nucleotide sequence: TGCGCCAGCAGCTTGGCCGGGCTAACTAACACCGGGGAGCTGTTTTTT.

The V call is TRBV5-4, the J call TRBJ2-3; TRBD1 matches at 9 bases. Germline CDR1 and CDR2: SGHNT and YYREEE (reference sequence). CDR3 size: 16 residues. Losses at the gene ends were 4 bases for V and 2 bases for J; bases not matched to a gene: 8. The CDR3 is CASSDPDRGLTDTQYF. For the CDR3, the DNA is TGTGCCAGCAGCGACCCGGACAGGGGACTCACAGATACGCAGTATTTT.

This chain uses TRBV2 with TRBJ2-2; perhaps TRBD2 as D (6 bases). The CDR3 length is 13 residues. The ends were cut back, 2 bases at V and 7 bases at J, with 8 bases in the middle. Germline CDR1 SNHLY, CDR2 FYNNEI. The CDR3 DNA reads TGTGCCAGCAGTGAACAGGGAGGCGGGGAGCTGTTTTTT. Protein product: CASSEQGGGELFF.

This clone came up once. The chain recombines TRBV2 with TRBJ1-6; possible D gene TRBD1, 5 bases. CDR1 is SNHLY, CDR2 FYNNEI, per germline. Trimming pared 6 bases from V and 1 base from J, leaving 7 bases between. This CDR3 contains 14 residues. The CDR3 here is CASSQGSYNSPLHF. DNA of the CDR3: TGTGCCAGCAGCCAGGGATCCTATAATTCACCCCTCCACTTT.

The genes are TRBV4-1 and TRBJ2-2; no clear D gene. Trimming removed 4 bases at V and 7 bases at J, with 13 bases between. This CDR3 comprises 14 residues. Germline V gene data show CDR1 as MGHRA and CDR2 as YSYEKL. The CDR3 coding sequence is TGCGCCAGCAGCCGCGACCGAGTCAGCGGGGAGCTGTTTTTT. Amino acids: CASSRDRVSGELFF.

The chain uses TRBV4-2 and TRBJ2-7, with TRBD1 matching over 7 bases. Trimming took 6 bases from V and 3 from J; bases not matched to a gene: 11. The CDR3 contains 15 residues. From germline, CDR1 is LGHNA and CDR2 YNFKEQ. CDR3 sequence: CASSTGVPTLYEQYF. CDR3 nucleotide sequence: TGTGCCAGCAGTACAGGGGTCCCGACACTCTACGAGCAGTACTTC.

The chain joins TRBV7-2 to TRBJ1-1, with D perhaps TRBD1 (5 bases). Germline CDR1 SGHTA, CDR2 FQGNSA. CDR3 size: 12 residues. Trimming took off 5 bases at V and 6 bases at J, with 10 bases between the two ends. For the CDR3, the DNA is TGTGCCAGCAGCCCTGGGGACCCTGAAGCTTTCTTT. This codes for CASSPGDPEAFF.

V gene TRBV9 combines with J gene TRBJ2-2; perhaps D is TRBD1 or TRBD2 (5 bases each). The germline V gene encodes CDR1 SGDLS and CDR2 YYNGEE. Trimming pared 2 bases from V and 7 bases from J, leaving 15 bases between. CDR3 length: 15 amino acids. In DNA, the CDR3 is TGTGCCAGCAGCGTCCCTTCTTCGGGGCGCGGGGAGCTGTTTTTT. Protein sequence: CASSVPSSGRGELFF.

A single count supports this clone. The gene calls are TRBV28 and TRBJ2-1; a possible D gene is TRBD2 (7 bases). Looked up from germline, CDR1 is MDHEN and CDR2 is SYDVKM. The CDR3 is 12 amino acids. The V gene lost 5 bases and the J gene lost 16 bases, with 18 bases spanning the gap. The CDR3 DNA reads TGTGCCAGCAGTCTCACGCGCGGGGGCGGTTTCTTC. It specifies CASSLTRGGGFF.

The rearrangement uses TRBV28 and TRBJ1-2; D is perhaps TRBD1 (5 bases). The CDR3 extends over 16 amino acids. Germline CDR1 is MDHEN and CDR2 is SYDVKM. Trimming pared 1 base from V and 3 bases from J, leaving 15 bases between. The CDR3 sequence: CASSLLWGEPYYGYTF. The DNA for the CDR3 is TGTGCCAGCAGTTTATTATGGGGGGAACCTTACTATGGCTACACCTTC.

The chain joins TRBV5-4 to TRBJ2-2, with 11 bases fitting TRBD2. V lost 4 bases to trimming and J lost 4 bases; unmatched junction nucleotides: 6. This CDR3 comprises 16 residues. Germline lookup yields CDR1 SGHNT and CDR2 YYREEE (reference sequence). The CDR3: CASSLSGRGVTGELFF. Here the CDR3 DNA reads TGTGCCAGCAGCCTTAGCGGGAGGGGTGTCACCGGGGAGCTGTTTTTT.